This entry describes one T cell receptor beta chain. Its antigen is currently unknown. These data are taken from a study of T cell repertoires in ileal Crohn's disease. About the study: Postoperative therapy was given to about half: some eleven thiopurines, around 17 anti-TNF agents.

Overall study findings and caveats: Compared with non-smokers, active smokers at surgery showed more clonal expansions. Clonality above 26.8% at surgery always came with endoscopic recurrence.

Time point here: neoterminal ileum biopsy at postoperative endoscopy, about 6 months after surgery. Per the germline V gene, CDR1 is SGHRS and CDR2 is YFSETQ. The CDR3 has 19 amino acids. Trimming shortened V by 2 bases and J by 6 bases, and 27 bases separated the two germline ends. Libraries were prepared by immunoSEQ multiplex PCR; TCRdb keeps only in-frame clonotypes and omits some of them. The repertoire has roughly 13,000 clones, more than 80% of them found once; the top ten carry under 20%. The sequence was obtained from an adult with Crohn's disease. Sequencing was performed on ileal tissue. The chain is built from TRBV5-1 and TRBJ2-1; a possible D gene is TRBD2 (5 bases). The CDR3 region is CASSFGVKGTLRWGNEQFF. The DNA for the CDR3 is TGCGCCAGCAGCTTCGGGGTCAAAGGAACGTTAAGATGGGGCAATGAGCAGTTCTTC. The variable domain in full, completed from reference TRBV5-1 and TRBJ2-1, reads KAGVTQTPRYLIKTRGQQVTLSCSPISGHRSVSWYQQTPGQGLQFLFEYFSETQRNKGNFPGRFSGRQFSNSRSEMNVSTLELGDSALYLCASSFGVKGTLRWGNEQFFGPGTRLTVL.